Listed here are 20 T cell receptor beta chains from one sample, sequenced in a study of PD-1 blockade in classical Hodgkin lymphoma. After autologous stem cell transplantation all patients relapsed, and prior brentuximab vedotin exposure differed between cohorts. The table came from immunoSEQ multiplex PCR; TCRdb's copy has only in-frame clones and leaves some out. The profile shows about 97,000 clones, 75% to 90% of them singletons. Source: peripheral blood mononuclear cells (PBMCs), taken at baseline. Receptors originate from a human donor with classical Hodgkin lymphoma.

The V and J genes are TRBV6-1 and TRBJ2-6; D unclear. The V gene's germline CDR1 is MNHNS and CDR2 SASEGT. The CDR3 runs to 15 residues. The V gene lost 4 bases and the J gene lost 2 bases, with 9 bases spanning the gap. CDR3 sequence (DNA): TGTGCCAGCAGTGGCGTGGGGACTGGGGCCAACGTCCTGACTTTC. It translates to CASSGVGTGANVLTF.

The V call is TRBV7-6, the J call TRBJ2-7; no definite D call. V was trimmed by 1 base and J by 1 base, leaving 11 bases between them. The germline V gene encodes CDR1 SGHVS and CDR2 FNYEAQ. This CDR3 comprises 15 residues. CDR3 region: CASSLVPAPSYEQYF. DNA of the CDR3: TGTGCCAGCAGCTTAGTCCCGGCCCCGTCCTACGAGCAGTACTTC.

The chain is built from TRBV4-2 and TRBJ2-6, with 7 bases aligning to TRBD1. Germline assignment: CDR1 LGHNA and CDR2 YNFKEQ. The CDR3 has 19 residues. J was trimmed by 0 bases and V by 3 bases; bases with no gene match: 11. CDR3 sequence (DNA): TGTGCCAGCAGCCATCCCCGAGGGGGCGGATCCTCTGGGGCCAACGTCCTGACTTTC. Translating gives CASSHPRGGGSSGANVLTF.

The CDR3 sequence: CASSLPTSGTVKTQYF. CDR3 coding DNA: TGCGCCAGCAGCCTGCCGACTAGCGGGACTGTAAAGACCCAGTACTTC. The chain uses TRBV5-1 and TRBJ2-5; 11 bases align to TRBD2. This CDR3 has 16 amino acids. Per the germline V gene, CDR1 is SGHRS and CDR2 is YFSETQ. The V and J ends lost 4 bases and 6 bases, in that order; junction bases with no gene match: 11.

About this clone: Lacking the conserved final phenylalanine or tryptophan, this CDR3 likely reflects a read error. The limits of the CDR3 on the DNA are not certain, so only TCRdb's listed CDR3 is given. The gene calls are TRBV6-5 and TRBJ1-2. The CDR3 has 10 amino acids, counting both end residues. Germline loops: CDR1 MNHEY, CDR2 SVGAGI. CDR3 sequence: CASSDRPGRA.

J is TRBJ2-2 and V is TRBV4-2; D is uncertain. Trimming pared 3 bases from V and 6 bases from J, leaving 11 bases between. In germline, CDR1 is LGHNA, CDR2 YNFKEQ. This CDR3 is 14 amino acids long. CDR3 region: CASSHHTESGELFF. The DNA of the CDR3 is TGTGCCAGCAGCCACCACACGGAATCCGGGGAGCTGTTTTTT.

The rearrangement joins TRBV27 to TRBJ1-2; no firm D call. CDR3 length equals 15 residues. Germline V lookup: CDR1 MNHEY, CDR2 SMNVEV (reference sequence). V was shortened by 5 bases and J by 2 bases, with 15 bases between the two germline ends. CDR3 DNA: TGTGCCAGCAGTGCTTCCCCAGACCTAAACTATGGCTACACCTTC. Protein sequence: CASSASPDLNYGYTF.

The chain employs TRBV4-1 and TRBJ2-5, with D possibly called TRBD1 or TRBD2 (7 bases each). The germline V and J ends were trimmed by 4 bases and 2 bases, with 23 bases remaining between them. There are 18 residues in the CDR3. Germline CDR1 is MGHRA and CDR2 is YSYEKL. In nucleotides, the CDR3 is TGCGCCAGCAGCCCCGGGGAGGGGGCAGGTCCAAATCAAGAGACCCAGTACTTC. It specifies CASSPGEGAGPNQETQYF.

The V gene is TRBV27, the J gene TRBJ2-7, with a weak D call TRBD1 (6 bases). Germline V lookup: CDR1 MNHEY, CDR2 SMNVEV (reference sequence). Between the trimmed V and J ends, which lost 6 bases and 2 bases, there was a span of 11 bases. The CDR3 is made up of 13 amino acids. CDR3 in amino acids: CASRDRSAYEQYF. The CDR3 bases are TGTGCCAGCAGAGACAGGTCCGCCTACGAGCAGTACTTC.

The chain combines TRBV11-2 with TRBJ2-5; D is ambiguous. The ends were cut back, 3 bases at V and 7 bases at J, with 12 bases in the middle. Per germline, CDR1 SGHAT and CDR2 FQNNGV. The CDR3 extends over 13 amino acids. CDR3 loop: CASSLAGDGTQYF. The CDR3 region has the DNA TGTGCCAGCAGCTTGGCAGGCGATGGGACCCAGTACTTC.

This clone was found once. V usage is TRBV7-2 and J usage is TRBJ1-6, with D maybe TRBD1 (5 bases). Germline V lookup: CDR1 SGHTA, CDR2 FQGNSA. Trimming removed 7 bases at V and 7 bases at J, with 17 bases between. CDR3 length: 15 amino acids. The CDR3 nucleotides are TGTGCCAGCAACTCGGACCAGGGATACAATTCACCCCTCCACTTT. Its protein is CASNSDQGYNSPLHF.

The chain uses TRBV10-1 and TRBJ2-2; TRBD1 is a possible D gene (5 bases). Trimming removed 0 bases at V and 0 bases at J, with 5 bases between. CDR3 length: 15 amino acids. Germline V CDR1 and CDR2: WNHNN, SYGVQD (reference sequence). The DNA for the CDR3 is TGCGCCAGCAGTGAGTCGACAGCGAACACCGGGGAGCTGTTTTTT. Translated, it gives CASSESTANTGELFF.

CDR3 in DNA: TGTGCCAGCAGCCCGAGGGGGGAGAGCGTTGGGGAGCAGTTCTTC. This encodes CASSPRGESVGEQFF. The chain is built from TRBV9 and TRBJ2-1; D may correspond to TRBD1 or TRBD2 (6 bases each). This CDR3 is 15 amino acids long. Looked up from germline, CDR1 is SGDLS and CDR2 is YYNGEE. V gave up 4 bases and J gave up 10 bases, with 21 bases separating them. Filled out from reference TRBV9 and TRBJ2-1, the complete variable domain reads DSGVTQTPKHLITATGQRVTLRCSPRSGDLSVYWYQQSLDQGLQFLIQYYNGEERAKGNILERFSAQQFPDLHSELNLSSLELGDSALYFCASSPRGESVGEQFFGPGTRLTVL.

V usage is TRBV14 and J usage is TRBJ1-2; 8 positions agree with TRBD1. The CDR3 is made up of 16 amino acids. CDR1 and CDR2 from the germline V gene are SGHDN and FVKESK. Trimming at V came to 2 bases and at J to 7 bases, leaving 12 bases not matched to a gene. Here the CDR3 reads CASSQPGTGWVSGYTF. The DNA of the CDR3 is TGTGCCAGCAGCCAACCGGGGACAGGCTGGGTTTCTGGCTACACCTTC.

This sequence joins TRBV6-1 and TRBJ1-1; no clear D. The germline V gene encodes CDR1 MNHNS and CDR2 SASEGT. The ends were cut back, 4 bases at V and 3 bases at J, with 9 bases in the middle. This CDR3 spans 13 amino acids. The CDR3 sequence: CASSGPPDTEAFF. For the CDR3, the DNA is TGTGCCAGCAGTGGACCGCCGGACACTGAAGCTTTCTTT.

The rearrangement uses TRBV28 and TRBJ2-2, with 7 bases fitting TRBD2. The CDR3 covers 16 residues. The germline CDR1 and CDR2 sequences are MDHEN and SYDVKM. Unmatched junction bases numbered 6, after V lost 5 bases and J lost 0 bases. The DNA for the CDR3 is TGTGCCAGCAGTCCCCGGGGGAGGGCGAACACCGGGGAGCTGTTTTTT. Amino acid sequence: CASSPRGRANTGELFF. The full variable domain, completed using reference TRBV28 and TRBJ2-2, is DVKVTQSSRYLVKRTGEKVFLECVQDMDHENMFWYRQDPGLGLRLIYFSYDVKMKEKGDIPEGYSVSREKKERFSLILESASTNQTSMYLCASSPRGRANTGELFFGEGSRLTVL.

The gene calls are TRBV19 and TRBJ1-1, with D unclear. Germline loops: CDR1 LNHDA, CDR2 SQIVND (reference sequence). This CDR3 contains 13 residues. V lost 5 bases, J lost 0 bases, and 7 bases lay in between. DNA for the CDR3: TGTGCCAGTAGTGAAACGATGAACACTGAAGCTTTCTTT. Translated: CASSETMNTEAFF.

V is TRBV28 and J is TRBJ1-5; 11 bases map to TRBD1. The germline V gene encodes CDR1 MDHEN and CDR2 SYDVKM. With 8 bases clipped from V and 2 bases from J, the junction kept 5 bases outside the gene matches. The CDR3 has 15 amino acids. CDR3 region: CASGGQGAGNQPQHF. DNA of the CDR3: TGTGCCAGCGGTGGACAGGGGGCCGGCAATCAGCCCCAGCATTTT.

V is TRBV15 and J is TRBJ1-3; weak D call: TRBD1 (6 bases). V gave up 0 bases and J gave up 3 bases, with 15 bases separating them. CDR3 length: 17 amino acids. Germline V gene lookup returns CDR1 LNHNV and CDR2 YYDKDF (reference sequence). The CDR3 bases are TGTGCCACCAGCAGAGACCCGACGGGGGGGCTTGGAAACACCATATATTTT. Translating it yields CATSRDPTGGLGNTIYF.

V is TRBV18 and J is TRBJ2-1; possibly TRBD1 or TRBD2 for D (5 bases each). Germline-derived CDR1 and CDR2 are KGHSH and LQKENI. The CDR3 contains 13 residues. V was trimmed by 2 bases and J by 5 bases, leaving 7 bases between them. CDR3 nucleotide sequence: TGTGCCAGCTCACCAGGGGGTAACAATGAGCAGTTCTTC. This encodes CASSPGGNNEQFF. Drawing the rest from reference TRBV18 and TRBJ2-1, the complete variable domain is NAGVMQNPRHLVRRRGQEARLRCSPMKGHSHVYWYRQLPEEGLKFMVYLQKENIIDESGMPKERFSAEFPKEGPSILRIQQVVRGDSAAYFCASSPGGNNEQFFGPGTRLTVL.